This entry lists 14 T cell receptor beta chains sequenced from one sample in a study of CD8+ T cells in alopecia areata. After isolation, RNA underwent reverse transcription to generate cDNA as the sequencing template. Assay used: immunoSEQ multiplex PCR; TCRdb lists only in-frame clones, some missing. The data contain fewer than 250,000 clones, about three fifths of them singletons. Treatment reported: oral pan-JAK inhibitor, 5-10 mg twice daily. The starting material was CD4+ T cells sorted from blood, obtained at week 4, from a patient treated with tofacitinib. The receptors stem from a human donor with alopecia areata.

The chain combines TRBV7-2 with TRBJ2-5, with TRBD2 identical over 11 bases. The CDR3 covers 16 residues. V trimming: 4 bases; J trimming: 4 bases; junction bases outside the gene matches: 8. Per germline, CDR1 SGHTA and CDR2 FQGNSA. In nucleotides, the CDR3 is TGTGCCAGCAGCTCCCAGACTAGCGGGAATGGAGAGACCCAGTACTTC. Residues: CASSSQTSGNGETQYF.

The chain is built from TRBV7-2 and TRBJ2-1, with 7 bases aligning to TRBD2. CDR1 is SGHTA, CDR2 FQGNSA, per germline. The V segment lost 5 bases and the J segment 1 base; nucleotides outside the gene matches: 5. The CDR3 spans 15 residues. The DNA of the CDR3 is TGTGCCAGCAGCAAACCTAGCGGTTCCTACAATGAGCAGTTCTTC. Translating it yields CASSKPSGSYNEQFF.

This chain uses TRBV30 with TRBJ1-2, with a tentative D call TRBD1 (5 bases). The CDR3 has 14 amino acids. Germline lookup yields CDR1 GTSNPN and CDR2 SVGIG (reference sequence). Trimming pared 3 bases from V and 2 bases from J, leaving 13 bases between. CDR3 sequence (DNA): TGTGCCTGGAGCCTGGGGGGTTTGAACTATGGCTACACCTTC. As protein: CAWSLGGLNYGYTF.

The V gene is TRBV2, the J gene TRBJ1-5; no clear D. The CDR3 runs 15 residues. CDR1 SNHLY and CDR2 FYNNEI come from the germline V gene. V was shortened by 2 bases and J by 0 bases, with 8 bases between the two germline ends. CDR3 residues: CASSELNLSNQPQHF. CDR3 coding DNA: TGTGCCAGCAGTGAATTAAATCTTAGCAATCAGCCCCAGCATTTT.

The chain has TRBV5-1 and TRBJ2-3; TRBD1 matches 10 bases. Germline V gives CDR1 SGHRS, CDR2 YFSETQ. V lost 3 bases to trimming and J lost 1 base; unmatched junction nucleotides: 2. The CDR3 is 15 residues long. In DNA form, the CDR3 reads TGCGCCAGCAGCTCCGGGACAGGGGGCACAGATACGCAGTATTTT. Amino acids: CASSSGTGGTDTQYF.

In its sample, this clone was seen a few times. The CDR3 sequence: CAISAPGQISSGNTIYF. In nucleotides, the CDR3 is TGTGCCATCAGTGCCCCGGGACAGATTTCCTCTGGAAACACCATATATTTT. The chain is built from TRBV10-3 and TRBJ1-3; 7 bases agree with TRBD1. V shed 4 bases, J shed 0 bases, and the junction held 9 bases outside the gene matches. CDR3 length equals 17 residues. From germline, CDR1 is ENHRY and CDR2 SYGVKD.

Note on this clone: Relative to the germline gene, one junction end is altered; a read error may explain this. The V and J genes are TRBV6-1 and TRBJ2-1; D not resolved. In germline, CDR1 is MNHNS, CDR2 SASEGT. This CDR3 is built from 14 residues. The CDR3 loop reads CAISVGSSYNEQFF. The CDR3 DNA sequence: TGTGCCATCAGTGTAGGAAGCTCCTACAATGAGCAGTTCTTC.

This clone occurred once. The chain uses TRBV18 and TRBJ1-2; 9 positions agree with TRBD1. The CDR3 contains 16 residues. CDR1 and CDR2 from the germline V gene are KGHSH and LQKENI. The ends lost 2 bases at V and 8 bases at J; junction bases unmatched: 12. CDR3 residues: CASSPRGQGSFSGYTF. The CDR3 nucleotides read TGTGCCAGCTCACCAAGGGGACAGGGATCTTTCTCCGGCTACACCTTC.

This clone ranks as medium-sized. The CDR3 DNA follows: TGTGCCAGCAGTGAGCCTAGCGGTCTAGCCAAAAACATTCAGTACTTC. Its translation is CASSEPSGLAKNIQYF. The chain joins TRBV6-1 to TRBJ2-4; 7 nucleotides agree with TRBD2. V dropped 3 bases and J dropped 0; count of bases not matched to a gene: 5. CDR1 is MNHNS and CDR2 is SASEGT in the germline V gene. This CDR3 is built from 16 residues.

The chain links TRBV30 to TRBJ2-1, with 9 nucleotides matching TRBD1. V was clipped by 2 bases and J by 8 bases; unmatched bases: 4. The CDR3 sequence is 13 residues long. Germline V lookup: CDR1 GTSNPN, CDR2 SVGIG (reference sequence). The CDR3 spells CAWSLQGADEQFF. CDR3 nucleotides: TGTGCCTGGAGTCTACAGGGGGCCGATGAGCAGTTCTTC.

The chain carries TRBV29-1 and TRBJ2-3; 8 bases match TRBD2. In germline, CDR1 is SQVTM, CDR2 ANQGSEA. The CDR3 sequence is 13 residues long. J gave up 3 bases and V 3 bases, and 2 bases lay outside the gene matches. The CDR3 DNA is TGCAGCGTTGAGGAGCGGGGGACAGATACGCAGTATTTT. Its translation is CSVEERGTDTQYF.

The J gene is TRBJ2-2, the V gene TRBV6-5; the D is unclear. Per germline, CDR1 MNHEY and CDR2 SVGAGI. There are 14 residues in the CDR3. Trimming took off 5 bases at V and 7 bases at J, with 14 bases between the two ends. The CDR3 DNA follows: TGTGCCAGCAGTCATCGGTTAGCTGACGGGGAGCTGTTTTTT. Protein: CASSHRLADGELFF.

The chain combines TRBV30 with TRBJ1-2; 9 nucleotides match TRBD1. The ends lost 2 bases at V and 4 bases at J; junction bases unmatched: 8. The germline V gene has CDR1 GTSNPN and CDR2 SVGIG (reference sequence). CDR3 length equals 15 residues. The DNA for the CDR3 is TGTGCCTGGAGTCCTCCGGGACAGGGCTTCTATGGCTACACCTTC. As protein: CAWSPPGQGFYGYTF. Variable domain in full (rest from reference TRBV30 and TRBJ1-2): SQTIHQWPATLVQPVGSPLSLECTVEGTSNPNLYWYRQAAGRGLQLLFYSVGIGQISSEVPQNLSASRPQDRQFILSSKKLLLSDSGFYLCAWSPPGQGFYGYTFGSGTRLTVV.

The rearrangement links TRBV5-1 to TRBJ1-4; the D is unclear. V was clipped by 0 bases and J by 8 bases, with 14 bases between them. CDR3 length equals 15 residues. Germline V gene lookup returns CDR1 SGHRS and CDR2 YFSETQ. The CDR3: CASSLVQGVGEKLFF. Written as DNA, the CDR3 is TGCGCCAGCAGCTTGGTCCAAGGCGTAGGAGAAAAACTGTTTTTT.